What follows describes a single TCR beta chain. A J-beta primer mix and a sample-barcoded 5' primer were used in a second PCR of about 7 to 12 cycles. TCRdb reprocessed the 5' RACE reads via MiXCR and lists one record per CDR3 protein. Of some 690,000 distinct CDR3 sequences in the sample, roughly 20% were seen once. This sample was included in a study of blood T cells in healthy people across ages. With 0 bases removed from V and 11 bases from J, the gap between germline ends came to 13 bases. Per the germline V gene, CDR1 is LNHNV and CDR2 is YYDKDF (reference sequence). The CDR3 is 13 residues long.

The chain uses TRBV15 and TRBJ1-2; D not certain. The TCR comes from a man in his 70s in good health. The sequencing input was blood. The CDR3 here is CATSREADGKYTF. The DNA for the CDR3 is TGTGCCACCAGCAGAGAGGCGGACGGAAAGTACACCTTC.